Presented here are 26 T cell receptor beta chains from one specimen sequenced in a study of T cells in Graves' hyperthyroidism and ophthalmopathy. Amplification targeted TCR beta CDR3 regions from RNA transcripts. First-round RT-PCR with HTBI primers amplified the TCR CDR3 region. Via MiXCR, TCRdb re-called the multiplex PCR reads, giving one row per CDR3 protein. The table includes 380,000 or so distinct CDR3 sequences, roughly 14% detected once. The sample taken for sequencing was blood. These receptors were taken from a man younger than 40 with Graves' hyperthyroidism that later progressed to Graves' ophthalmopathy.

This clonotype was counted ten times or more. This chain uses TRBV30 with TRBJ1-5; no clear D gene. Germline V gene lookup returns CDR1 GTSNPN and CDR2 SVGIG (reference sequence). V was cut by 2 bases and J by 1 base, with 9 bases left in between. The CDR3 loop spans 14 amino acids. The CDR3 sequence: CAWSFSHSNQPQHF. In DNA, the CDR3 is TGTGCCTGGAGTTTTTCCCACAGCAATCAGCCCCAGCATTTT.

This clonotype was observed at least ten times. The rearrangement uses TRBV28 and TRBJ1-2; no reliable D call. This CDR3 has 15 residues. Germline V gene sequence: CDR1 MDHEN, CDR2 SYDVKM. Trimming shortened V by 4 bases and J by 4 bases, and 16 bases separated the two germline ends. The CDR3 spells CASSSAGGNVYGYTF. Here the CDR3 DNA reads TGTGCCAGCAGTTCGGCAGGCGGTAACGTCTATGGCTACACCTTC.

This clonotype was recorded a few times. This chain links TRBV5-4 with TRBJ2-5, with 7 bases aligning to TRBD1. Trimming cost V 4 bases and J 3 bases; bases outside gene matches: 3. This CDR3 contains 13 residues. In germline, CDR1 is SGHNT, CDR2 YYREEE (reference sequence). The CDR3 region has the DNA TGTGCCAGCAGCGTAGGGACAGAAGAGACCCAGTACTTC. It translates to CASSVGTEETQYF.

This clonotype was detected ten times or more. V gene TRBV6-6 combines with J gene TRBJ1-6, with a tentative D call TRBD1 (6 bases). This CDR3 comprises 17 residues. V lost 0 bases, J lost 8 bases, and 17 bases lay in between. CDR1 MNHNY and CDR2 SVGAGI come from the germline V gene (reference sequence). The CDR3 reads CASSYSMQGRKYSPLHF. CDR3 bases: TGTGCCAGCAGTTACTCGATGCAGGGGCGCAAATATTCACCCCTCCACTTT.

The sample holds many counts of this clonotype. The DNA for the CDR3 is TGTGCCAGCAGCCCTATGCTCCTGAACACTGAAGCTTTCTTT. It encodes CASSPMLLNTEAFF. This chain connects TRBV3-1 to TRBJ1-1; D is uncertain. This CDR3 is 14 amino acids long. Germline V gene data show CDR1 as LGHDT and CDR2 as YNNKEL (reference sequence). Trimming pared 4 bases from V and 0 bases from J, leaving 9 bases between.

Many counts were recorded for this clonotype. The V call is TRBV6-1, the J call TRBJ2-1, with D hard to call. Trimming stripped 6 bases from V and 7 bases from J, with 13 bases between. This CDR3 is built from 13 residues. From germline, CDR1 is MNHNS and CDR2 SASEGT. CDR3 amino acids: CASRFLDRNEQFF. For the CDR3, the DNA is TGTGCCAGCAGATTCCTGGACCGAAATGAGCAGTTCTTC.

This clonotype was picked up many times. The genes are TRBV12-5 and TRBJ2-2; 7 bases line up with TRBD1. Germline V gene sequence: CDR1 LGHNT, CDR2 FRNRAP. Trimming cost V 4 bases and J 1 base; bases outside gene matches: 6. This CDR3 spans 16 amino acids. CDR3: CASGSPAGGNTGELFF. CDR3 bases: TGTGCTAGTGGTTCCCCAGCAGGGGGGAACACCGGGGAGCTGTTTTTT. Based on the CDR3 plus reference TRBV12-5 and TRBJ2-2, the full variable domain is DARVTQTPRHKVTEMGQEVTMRCQPILGHNTVFWYRQTMMQGLELLAYFRNRAPLDDSGMPKDRFSAEMPDATLATLKIQPSEPRDSAVYFCASGSPAGGNTGELFFGEGSRLTVL.

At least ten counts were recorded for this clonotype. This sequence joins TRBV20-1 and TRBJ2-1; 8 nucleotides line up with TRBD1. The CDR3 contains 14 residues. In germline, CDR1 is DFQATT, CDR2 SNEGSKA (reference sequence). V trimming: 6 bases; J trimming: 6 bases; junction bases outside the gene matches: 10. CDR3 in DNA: TGCAGTGCCCAACCAGATACAGGGGGCAATGAGCAGTTCTTC. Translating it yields CSAQPDTGGNEQFF.

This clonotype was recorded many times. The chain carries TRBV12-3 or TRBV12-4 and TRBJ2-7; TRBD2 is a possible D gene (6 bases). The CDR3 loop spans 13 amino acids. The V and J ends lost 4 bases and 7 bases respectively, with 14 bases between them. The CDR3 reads CASSSGEFREQYF. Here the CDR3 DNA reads TGTGCCAGCAGTTCGGGGGAGTTCCGAGAGCAGTACTTC.

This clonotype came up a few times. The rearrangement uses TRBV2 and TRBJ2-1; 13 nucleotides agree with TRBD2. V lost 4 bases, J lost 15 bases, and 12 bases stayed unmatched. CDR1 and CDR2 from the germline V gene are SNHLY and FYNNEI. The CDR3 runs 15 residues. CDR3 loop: CASSARWTSGGPSFF. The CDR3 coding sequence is TGTGCCAGCAGTGCCCGATGGACTAGCGGGGGTCCCTCGTTCTTC.

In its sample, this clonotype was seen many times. The CDR3: CSVRGQMNTEAFF. The DNA for the CDR3 is TGCAGCGTGAGGGGACAGATGAACACTGAAGCTTTCTTT. The chain carries TRBV29-1 and TRBJ1-1, with TRBD1 matching over 7 bases. The length of the CDR3 is 13 residues. The V and J ends lost 6 bases and 0 bases, in that order; junction bases with no gene match: 4. Germline V gene lookup returns CDR1 SQVTM and CDR2 ANQGSEA.

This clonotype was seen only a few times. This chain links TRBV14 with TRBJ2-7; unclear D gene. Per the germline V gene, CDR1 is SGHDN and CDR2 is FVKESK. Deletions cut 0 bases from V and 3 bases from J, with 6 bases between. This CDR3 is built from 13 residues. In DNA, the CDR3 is TGTGCCAGCAGCCAAGATCGTCTCTACGAGCAGTACTTC. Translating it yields CASSQDRLYEQYF.

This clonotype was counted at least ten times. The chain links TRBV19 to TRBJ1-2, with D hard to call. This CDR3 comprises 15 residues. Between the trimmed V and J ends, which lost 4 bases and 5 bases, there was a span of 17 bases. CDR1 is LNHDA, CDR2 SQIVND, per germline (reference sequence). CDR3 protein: CASSTYTGTGYGYTF. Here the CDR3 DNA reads TGTGCCAGTAGTACCTACACCGGAACGGGATATGGCTACACCTTC.

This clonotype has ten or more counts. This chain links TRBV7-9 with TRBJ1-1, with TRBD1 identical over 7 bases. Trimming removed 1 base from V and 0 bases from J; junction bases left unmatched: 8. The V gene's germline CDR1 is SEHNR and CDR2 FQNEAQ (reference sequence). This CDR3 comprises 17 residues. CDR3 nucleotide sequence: TGTGCCAGCAGCTTAGGCGACAGGGCCTTCATGAACACTGAAGCTTTCTTT. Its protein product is CASSLGDRAFMNTEAFF.

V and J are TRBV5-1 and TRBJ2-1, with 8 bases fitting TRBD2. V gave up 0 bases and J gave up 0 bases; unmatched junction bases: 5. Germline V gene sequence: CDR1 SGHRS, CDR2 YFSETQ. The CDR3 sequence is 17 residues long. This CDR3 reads CASSLVRGASSYNEQFF. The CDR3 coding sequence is TGCGCCAGCAGCTTGGTGCGGGGGGCCAGCTCCTACAATGAGCAGTTCTTC.

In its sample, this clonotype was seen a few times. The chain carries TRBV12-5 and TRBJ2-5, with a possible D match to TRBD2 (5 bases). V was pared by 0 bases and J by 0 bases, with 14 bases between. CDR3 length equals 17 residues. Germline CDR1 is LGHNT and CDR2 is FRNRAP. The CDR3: CASGLVLRVPYQETQYF. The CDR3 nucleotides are TGTGCTAGTGGTTTGGTATTGAGGGTCCCGTACCAAGAGACCCAGTACTTC.

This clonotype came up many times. In DNA form, the CDR3 reads TGCGCCAGCAGCGGGGGACAGGGGGCCGGTTCACCCCTCCACTTT. This codes for CASSGGQGAGSPLHF. The rearrangement joins TRBV5-1 to TRBJ1-6; 12 bases fit TRBD1. In germline, CDR1 is SGHRS, CDR2 YFSETQ. The CDR3 is made up of 15 amino acids. J gave up 9 bases and V 4 bases, and 5 bases lay outside the gene matches.

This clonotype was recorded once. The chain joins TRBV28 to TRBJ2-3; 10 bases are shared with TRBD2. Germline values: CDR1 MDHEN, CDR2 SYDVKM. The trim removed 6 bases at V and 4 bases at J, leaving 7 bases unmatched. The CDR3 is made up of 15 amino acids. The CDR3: CASSAPLAGADTQYF. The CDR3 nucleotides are TGTGCCAGCAGCGCCCCCCTAGCGGGGGCAGATACGCAGTATTTT.

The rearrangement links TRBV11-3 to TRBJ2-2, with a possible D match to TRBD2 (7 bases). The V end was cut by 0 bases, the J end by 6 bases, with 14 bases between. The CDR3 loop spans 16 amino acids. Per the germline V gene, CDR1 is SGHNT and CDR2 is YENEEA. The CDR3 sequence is CASSLERGGRAGELFF. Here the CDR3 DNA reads TGTGCCAGCAGCTTAGAGAGGGGGGGAAGGGCCGGGGAGCTGTTTTTT.

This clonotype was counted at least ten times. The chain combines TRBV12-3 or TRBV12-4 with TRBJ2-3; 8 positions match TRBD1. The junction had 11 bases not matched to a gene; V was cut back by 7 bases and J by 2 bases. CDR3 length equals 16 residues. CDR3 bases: TGTGCCAGCAATGGAGACTGGACAGGGTACACAGATACGCAGTATTTT. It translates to CASNGDWTGYTDTQYF.

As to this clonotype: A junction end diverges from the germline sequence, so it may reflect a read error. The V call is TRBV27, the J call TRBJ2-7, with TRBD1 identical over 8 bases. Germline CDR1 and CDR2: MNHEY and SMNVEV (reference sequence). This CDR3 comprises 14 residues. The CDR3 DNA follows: TGTACCAGCAGTCTTGGACAGGGCGCCTACGAGCAGTACTTC. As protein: CTSSLGQGAYEQYF.

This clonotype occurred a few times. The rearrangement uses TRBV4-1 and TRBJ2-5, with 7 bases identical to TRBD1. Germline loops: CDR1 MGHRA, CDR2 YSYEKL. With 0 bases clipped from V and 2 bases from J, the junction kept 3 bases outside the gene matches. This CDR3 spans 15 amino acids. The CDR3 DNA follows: TGCGCCAGCAGCCAAGATGGGGACAGTCAAGAGACCCAGTACTTC. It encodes CASSQDGDSQETQYF.

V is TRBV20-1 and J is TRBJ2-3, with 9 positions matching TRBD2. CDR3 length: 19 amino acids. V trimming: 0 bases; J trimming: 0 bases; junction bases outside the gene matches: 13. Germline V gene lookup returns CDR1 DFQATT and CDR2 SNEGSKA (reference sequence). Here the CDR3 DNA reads TGCAGTGCTAGAGATTTCCGGGGGGCGCGGGGGGGTAGCACAGATACGCAGTATTTT. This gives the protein CSARDFRGARGGSTDTQYF.

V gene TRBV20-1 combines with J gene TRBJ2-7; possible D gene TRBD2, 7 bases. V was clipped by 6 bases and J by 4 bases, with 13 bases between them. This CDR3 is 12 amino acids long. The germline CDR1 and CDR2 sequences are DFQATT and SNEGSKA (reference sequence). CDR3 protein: CSALGRGYEQYF. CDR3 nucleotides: TGCAGTGCCTTGGGGAGGGGGTACGAGCAGTACTTC.

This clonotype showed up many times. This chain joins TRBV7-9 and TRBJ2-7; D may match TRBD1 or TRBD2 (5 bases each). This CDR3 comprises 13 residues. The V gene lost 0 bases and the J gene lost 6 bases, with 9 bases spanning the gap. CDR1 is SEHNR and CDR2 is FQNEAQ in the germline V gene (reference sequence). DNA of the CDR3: TGTGCCAGCAGCTTAGCCGGGACCCCCGAGCAGTACTTC. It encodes CASSLAGTPEQYF.

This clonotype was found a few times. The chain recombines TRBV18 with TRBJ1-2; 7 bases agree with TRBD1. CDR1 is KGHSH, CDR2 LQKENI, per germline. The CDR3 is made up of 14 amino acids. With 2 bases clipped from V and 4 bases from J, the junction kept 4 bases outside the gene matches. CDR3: CASSPDRVTYGYTF. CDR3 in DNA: TGTGCCAGCTCACCAGACAGGGTAACCTATGGCTACACCTTC.